This paragraph reports one TCR beta chain. This specimen comes from a study of blood T cell repertoires in COVID-19. Germline values: CDR1 SQVTM, CDR2 ANQGSEA. This CDR3 has 14 residues. Losses at the gene ends were 5 bases for V and 4 bases for J; bases not matched to a gene: 8. Generated by immunoSEQ multiplex PCR, the TCRdb table keeps only in-frame clones and is missing some. In the table there are under 200,000 clones, around 83% of which are singletons. The chain uses TRBV29-1 and TRBJ1-2, with TRBD1 identical over 9 bases. The sequenced material came from peripheral blood. The clonotype originates from a woman in her sixties or seventies with COVID-19, enrolled during active disease. The CDR3 sequence is CSVTTGGRFYGYTF. The CDR3 nucleotides read TGCAGCGTTACCACAGGGGGCAGGTTCTATGGCTACACCTTC.